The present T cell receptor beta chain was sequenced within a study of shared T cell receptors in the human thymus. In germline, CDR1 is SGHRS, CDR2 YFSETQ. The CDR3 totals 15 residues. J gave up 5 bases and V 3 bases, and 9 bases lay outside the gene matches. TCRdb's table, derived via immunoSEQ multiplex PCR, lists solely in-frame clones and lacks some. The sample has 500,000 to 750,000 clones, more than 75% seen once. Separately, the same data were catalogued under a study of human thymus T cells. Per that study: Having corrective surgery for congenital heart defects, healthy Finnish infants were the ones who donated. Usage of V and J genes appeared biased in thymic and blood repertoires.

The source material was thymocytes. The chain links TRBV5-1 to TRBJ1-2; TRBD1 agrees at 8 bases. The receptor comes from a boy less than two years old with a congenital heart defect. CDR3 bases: TGCGCCAGCAGCTACCCCGTTCAGGGGGCGTATGGCTACACCTTC. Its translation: CASSYPVQGAYGYTF.